Described below is a single T cell receptor beta chain sequence and its context. What it recognizes is unknown. The treatment here: approximately 9-day PBMC culture with coronavirus spike peptide pools or control peptides (ViraFEST assay). ViraFEST grew antigen-specific T cells using peptide pools, then sequenced TCRs. The study sequenced cultured CD4+ T cell DNA using the Oncomine TCR Beta short-read assay. TCRdb fed the PCR reads into MiXCR, producing one record per CDR3 protein. This sample has over 9,500 distinct CDR3 sequences, with 45% to 50% found just once. This sample was taken from a study of vaccination and CD4 T cells after COVID-19. For the study at large: A CEFX pool, an HIV-1 Nef pool, or no peptide went to control cultures. Overall study results and limits: Convalescent patients' vaccine-specific clones were spike mono-reactive in 304 of 307 cases.

The input for sequencing was cultured CD4+ T cells from blood, taken after SARS-CoV-2 vaccination. The clonotype comes from a human donor with COVID-19.

In DNA, the CDR3 is TGCAGTGCTAGAGATCCCCAGGGACCGGTCGAGCAGTACTTC. It specifies CSARDPQGPVEQYF. The chain has TRBV20-1 and TRBJ2-7; D is possibly TRBD1 or TRBD2 (5 bases each). The V end lost 0 bases, the J end lost 6 bases, and 15 bases lay between the germline ends. Germline V gene lookup returns CDR1 DFQATT and CDR2 SNEGSKA (reference sequence). The CDR3 consists of 14 residues.